This TCR beta chain stems from a study of T cells after yellow fever vaccination. In making TCR cDNA, 5'RACE template switching added a universal primer site and UMIs to it. A single record per CDR3 protein comes from TCRdb applying MiXCR to the 5' RACE reads. The sample has some 120,000 distinct CDR3 sequences; almost 9% are singletons. Comments on this clonotype: The target antigen is unknown.

General study results and limits: Clonotypes appearing in both CD4 and CD8 compartments existed, and their share was small. Boosting was followed by the reappearance of most primary-vaccination clones (approximately 95% CD4, roughly 90% CD8).

The receptor comes from a man aged 18 to 30 who received the YFV17D yellow fever vaccine. This material consisted of CD8+ T cells sorted from PBMCs, taken on the day of the yellow fever booster vaccination.

The CDR3 here is CASSLTGGSGSPLHF. The CDR3, as DNA: TGTGCCAGCAGCTTAACTGGGGGGTCGGGTTCACCCCTCCACTTT. The chain joins TRBV7-3 to TRBJ1-6; D may be TRBD1 (5 bases). The V gene lost 0 bases and the J gene lost 9 bases, with 12 bases spanning the gap. This CDR3 spans 15 amino acids. Germline CDR1 SGHTA, CDR2 FQGTGA.